The present T cell receptor beta chain was sequenced within a study of CD8 T cells in ankylosing spondylitis. Overall study findings and caveats: In peripheral blood, disease-linked CD8+ clones occurred at relatively low frequencies. Both synovial fluid and blood in reactive arthritis had previously been reported to carry some motif variants. Seemingly distinctive of ankylosing spondylitis blood was a TCR beta motif formed by eight highly homologous variants.

The V and J ends lost 6 bases and 4 bases, in that order; junction bases with no gene match: 7. The CDR3 extends over 17 amino acids. In making TCR beta libraries, quantitative 5'-RACE with molecular barcodes was used. TCRdb passed the 5' RACE reads through MiXCR, listing each CDR3 protein once. This sample carries around 90,000 distinct CDR3 sequences, around 30% of them seen once, and the ten largest clones take approximately 59%. Concerning this clonotype: Its antigen is unknown.

Sequencing input: blood, either unsorted or a sorted T cell fraction (not recorded which). The chain recombines TRBV12-3 or TRBV12-4 with TRBJ2-3, with 16 positions matching TRBD2. This receptor was identified in a male donor with ankylosing spondylitis or in good health (not recorded which). CDR3 in amino acids: CASSSGTSGRAPDTQYF. The DNA of the CDR3 is TGTGCCAGCAGCTCCGGGACTAGCGGGAGGGCCCCAGATACGCAGTATTTT.